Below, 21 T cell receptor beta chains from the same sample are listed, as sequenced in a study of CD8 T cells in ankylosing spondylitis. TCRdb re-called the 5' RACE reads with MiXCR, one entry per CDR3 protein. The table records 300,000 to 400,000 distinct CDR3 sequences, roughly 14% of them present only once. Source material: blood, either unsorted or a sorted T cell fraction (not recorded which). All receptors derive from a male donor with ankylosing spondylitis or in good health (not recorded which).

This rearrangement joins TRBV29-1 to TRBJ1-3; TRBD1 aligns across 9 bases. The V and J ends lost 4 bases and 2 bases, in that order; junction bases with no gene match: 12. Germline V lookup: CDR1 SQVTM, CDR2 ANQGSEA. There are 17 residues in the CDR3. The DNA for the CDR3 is TGCAGCGTTGGGGGTATTTGGGACAGGGAAACTGGAAACACCATATATTTT. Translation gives CSVGGIWDRETGNTIYF.

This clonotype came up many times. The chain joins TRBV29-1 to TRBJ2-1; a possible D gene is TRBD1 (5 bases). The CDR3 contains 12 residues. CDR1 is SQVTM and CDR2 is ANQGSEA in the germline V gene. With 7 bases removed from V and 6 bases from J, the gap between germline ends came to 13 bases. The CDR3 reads CSDRQSANEQFF. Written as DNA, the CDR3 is TGCAGCGATCGACAGAGCGCCAATGAGCAGTTCTTC.

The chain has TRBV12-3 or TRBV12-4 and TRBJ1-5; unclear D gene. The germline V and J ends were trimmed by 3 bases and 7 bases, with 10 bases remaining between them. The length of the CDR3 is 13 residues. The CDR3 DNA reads TGTGCCAGCAGTTTTACCACGGTCCAGCCCCAGCATTTT. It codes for CASSFTTVQPQHF.

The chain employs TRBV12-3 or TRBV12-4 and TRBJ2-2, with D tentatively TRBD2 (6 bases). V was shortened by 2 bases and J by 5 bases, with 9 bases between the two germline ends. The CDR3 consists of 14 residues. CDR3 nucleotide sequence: TGTGCCAGCAGTTTAATGGAGGGGACCGGGGAGCTGTTTTTT. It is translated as CASSLMEGTGELFF.

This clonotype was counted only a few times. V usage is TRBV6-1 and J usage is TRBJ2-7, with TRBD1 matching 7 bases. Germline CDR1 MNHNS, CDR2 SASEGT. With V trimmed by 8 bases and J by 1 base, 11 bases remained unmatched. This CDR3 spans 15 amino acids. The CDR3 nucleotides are TGTGCCAGCGGCAGGGGGAAAGGGGGTTCCTACGAGCAGTACTTC. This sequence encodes CASGRGKGGSYEQYF.

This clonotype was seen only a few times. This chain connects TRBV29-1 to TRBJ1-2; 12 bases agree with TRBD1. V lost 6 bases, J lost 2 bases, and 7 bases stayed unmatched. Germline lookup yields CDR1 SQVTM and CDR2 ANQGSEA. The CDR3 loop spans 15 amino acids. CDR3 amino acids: CSVTGTGGGNYGYTF. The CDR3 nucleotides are TGCAGCGTCACCGGGACAGGGGGCGGAAACTATGGCTACACCTTC.

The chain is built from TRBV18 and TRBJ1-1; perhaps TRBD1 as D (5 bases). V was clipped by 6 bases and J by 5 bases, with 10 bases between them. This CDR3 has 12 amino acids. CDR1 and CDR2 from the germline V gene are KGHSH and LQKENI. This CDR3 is CASSGEGTEAFF. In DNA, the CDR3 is TGTGCCAGCTCGGGGGAGGGGACTGAAGCTTTCTTT.

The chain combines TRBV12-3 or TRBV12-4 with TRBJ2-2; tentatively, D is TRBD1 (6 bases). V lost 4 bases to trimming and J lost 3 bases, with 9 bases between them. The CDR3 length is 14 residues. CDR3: CASSSGADTGELFF. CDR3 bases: TGTGCCAGCAGTTCAGGGGCCGACACCGGGGAGCTGTTTTTT.

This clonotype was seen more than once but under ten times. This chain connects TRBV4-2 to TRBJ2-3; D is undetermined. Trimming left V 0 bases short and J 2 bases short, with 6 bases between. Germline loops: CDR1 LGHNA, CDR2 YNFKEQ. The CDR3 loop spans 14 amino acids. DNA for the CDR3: TGTGCCAGCAGCCAAGAAGCGCTCACAGATACGCAGTATTTT. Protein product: CASSQEALTDTQYF.

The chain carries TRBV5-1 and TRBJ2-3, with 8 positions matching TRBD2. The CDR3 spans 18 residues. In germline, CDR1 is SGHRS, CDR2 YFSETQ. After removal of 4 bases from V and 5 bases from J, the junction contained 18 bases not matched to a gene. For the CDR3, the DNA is TGCGCCAGCAGCCATCGGACTCCGGGACTAGACATAGTAGATACGCAGTATTTT. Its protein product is CASSHRTPGLDIVDTQYF.

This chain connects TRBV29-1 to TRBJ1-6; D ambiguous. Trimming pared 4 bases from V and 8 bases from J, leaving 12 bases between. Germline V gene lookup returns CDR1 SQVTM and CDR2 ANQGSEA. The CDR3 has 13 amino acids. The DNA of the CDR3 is TGCAGCGTTGGGACTGGGATCGATTCACCCCTCCACTTT. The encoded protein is CSVGTGIDSPLHF.

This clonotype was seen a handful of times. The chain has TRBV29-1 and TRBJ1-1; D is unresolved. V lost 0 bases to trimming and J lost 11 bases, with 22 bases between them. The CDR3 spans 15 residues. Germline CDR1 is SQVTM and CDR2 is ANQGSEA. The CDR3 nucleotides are TGCAGCGTTGAAGATATAGACGCAGGACGACTTGAGGCTTTCTTT. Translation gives CSVEDIDAGRLEAFF.

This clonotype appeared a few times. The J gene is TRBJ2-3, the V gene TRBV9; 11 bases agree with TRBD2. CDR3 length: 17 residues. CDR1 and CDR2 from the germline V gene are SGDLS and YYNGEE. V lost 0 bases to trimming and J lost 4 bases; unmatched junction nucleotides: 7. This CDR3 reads CASSVASLAGGADTQYF. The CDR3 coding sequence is TGTGCCAGCAGCGTAGCAAGCCTAGCGGGGGGAGCAGATACGCAGTATTTT. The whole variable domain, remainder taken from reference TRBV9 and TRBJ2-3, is DSGVTQTPKHLITATGQRVTLRCSPRSGDLSVYWYQQSLDQGLQFLIQYYNGEERAKGNILERFSAQQFPDLHSELNLSSLELGDSALYFCASSVASLAGGADTQYFGPGTRLTVL.

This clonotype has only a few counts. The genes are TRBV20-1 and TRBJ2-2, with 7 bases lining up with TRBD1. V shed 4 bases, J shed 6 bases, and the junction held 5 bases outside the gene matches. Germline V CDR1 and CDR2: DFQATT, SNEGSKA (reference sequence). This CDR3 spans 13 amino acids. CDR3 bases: TGCAGTGCTAAGGGGGCGAGGGCCGGGGAGCTGTTTTTT. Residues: CSAKGARAGELFF.

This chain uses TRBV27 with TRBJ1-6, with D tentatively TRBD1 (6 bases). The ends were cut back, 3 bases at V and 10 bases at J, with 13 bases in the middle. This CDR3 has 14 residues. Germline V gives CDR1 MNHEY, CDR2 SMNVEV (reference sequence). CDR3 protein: CASSFIQGRSPLHF. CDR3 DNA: TGTGCCAGCAGTTTTATCCAGGGGAGATCACCCCTCCACTTT.

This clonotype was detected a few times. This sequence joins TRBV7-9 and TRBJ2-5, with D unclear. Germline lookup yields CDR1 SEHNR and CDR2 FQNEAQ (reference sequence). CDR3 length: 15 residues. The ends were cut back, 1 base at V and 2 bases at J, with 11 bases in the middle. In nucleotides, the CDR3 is TGTGCCAGCAGCTTAGGCAGGCACCTACAAGAGACCCAGTACTTC. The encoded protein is CASSLGRHLQETQYF.

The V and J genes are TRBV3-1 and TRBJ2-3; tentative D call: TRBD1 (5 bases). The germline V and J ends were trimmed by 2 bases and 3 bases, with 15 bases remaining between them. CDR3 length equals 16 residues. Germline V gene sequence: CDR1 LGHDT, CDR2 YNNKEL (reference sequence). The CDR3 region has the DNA TGTGCCAGCAGCCAACCTCAGGGTATGGTGACAGATACGCAGTATTTT. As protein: CASSQPQGMVTDTQYF.

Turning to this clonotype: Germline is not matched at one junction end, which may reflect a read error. The CDR3 DNA reads TGTGCCAGCAGCCAAGGTGGGGCGGGGGGGCGTATTTTC. Protein: CASSQGGAGGRIF. The chain employs TRBV3-1 and TRBJ2-7; 9 positions agree with TRBD2. Germline V gene lookup returns CDR1 LGHDT and CDR2 YNNKEL (reference sequence). The CDR3 is 13 amino acids.

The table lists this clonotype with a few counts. CDR3 region: CASSLGESLSSYEQYF. The CDR3 DNA reads as TGTGCCAGCAGCTTAGGGGAATCATTGAGCTCCTACGAGCAGTACTTC. The chain is built from TRBV11-2 and TRBJ2-7; D is uncertain. CDR1 is SGHAT, CDR2 FQNNGV, per germline. The CDR3 runs 16 residues. Between the trimmed V and J ends, which lost 1 base and 0 bases, there was a span of 13 bases. The full variable domain, its missing parts supplied by reference TRBV11-2 and TRBJ2-7, is EAGVAQSPRYKIIEKRQSVAFWCNPISGHATLYWYQQILGQGPKLLIQFQNNGVVDDSQLPKDRFSAERLKGVDSTLKIQPAKLEDSAVYLCASSLGESLSSYEQYFGPGTRLTVT.

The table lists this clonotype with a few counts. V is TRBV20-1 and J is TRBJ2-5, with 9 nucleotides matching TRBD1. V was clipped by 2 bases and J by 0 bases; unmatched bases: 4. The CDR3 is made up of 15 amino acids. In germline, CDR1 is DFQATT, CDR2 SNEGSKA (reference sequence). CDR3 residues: CSARKQGAYQETQYF. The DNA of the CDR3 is TGCAGTGCTAGAAAACAGGGGGCTTACCAAGAGACCCAGTACTTC.

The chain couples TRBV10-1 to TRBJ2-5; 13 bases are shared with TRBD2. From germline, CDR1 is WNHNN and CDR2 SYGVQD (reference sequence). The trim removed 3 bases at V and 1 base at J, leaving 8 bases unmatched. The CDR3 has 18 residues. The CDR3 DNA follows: TGCGCCAGCAGTGATCCCGGGACTAGCGGGGCGGCCCAAGAGACCCAGTACTTC. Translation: CASSDPGTSGAAQETQYF.